This passage covers 23 T cell receptor beta chains from one sample sequenced in a study of blood T cell repertoires in COVID-19. Here immunoSEQ multiplex PCR was the method, and the copy in TCRdb shows in-frame clones only, minus some. The sample lists about 110,000 clones; roughly 79% were seen once. Sequenced sample: peripheral blood. The receptors were gathered from an elderly woman with active or convalescent COVID-19.

The chain employs TRBV19 and TRBJ1-2; TRBD1 is a possible D gene (6 bases). Germline CDR1 is LNHDA and CDR2 is SQIVND (reference sequence). This CDR3 contains 15 residues. V was clipped by 1 base and J by 3 bases, with 12 bases between them. The CDR3 DNA reads TGTGCCAGTAGTATAGTTCGGGGGGCTTACTATGGCTACACCTTC. As protein: CASSIVRGAYYGYTF.

The rearrangement links TRBV9 to TRBJ2-2; TRBD1 matches at 9 bases. The CDR3 sequence is 15 residues long. CDR1 and CDR2 (germline): SGDLS, YYNGEE. The J segment lost 4 bases and the V segment lost 4 bases, leaving 5 bases of the junction unmatched. CDR3 loop: CASSSRQGGTGELFF. The CDR3 coding sequence is TGTGCCAGCAGCTCCCGACAGGGGGGCACCGGGGAGCTGTTTTTT.

This clone has only a few counts. The rearrangement joins TRBV9 to TRBJ1-2; D might be TRBD1 (5 bases). The length of the CDR3 is 14 residues. Germline CDR1 is SGDLS and CDR2 is YYNGEE. Trimming cost V 0 bases and J 4 bases, with 10 bases left between them. The CDR3 DNA follows: TGTGCCAGCAGCGTAGGGGGCGCGACCTATGGCTACACCTTC. It specifies CASSVGGATYGYTF. The complete variable domain, with remaining parts taken from reference TRBV9 and TRBJ1-2, reads DSGVTQTPKHLITATGQRVTLRCSPRSGDLSVYWYQQSLDQGLQFLIQYYNGEERAKGNILERFSAQQFPDLHSELNLSSLELGDSALYFCASSVGGATYGYTFGSGTRLTVV.

This clone was seen a few times. The chain couples TRBV28 to TRBJ1-1; a possible D gene is TRBD1 (5 bases). The CDR3 length is 14 residues. With 3 bases removed from V and 1 base from J, the gap between germline ends came to 9 bases. CDR1 MDHEN and CDR2 SYDVKM come from the germline V gene. The CDR3 protein is CASSLQGWNTEAFF. CDR3 DNA: TGTGCCAGCAGTTTGCAGGGATGGAACACTGAAGCTTTCTTT. Complete variable domain (other parts from reference TRBV28 and TRBJ1-1): DVKVTQSSRYLVKRTGEKVFLECVQDMDHENMFWYRQDPGLGLRLIYFSYDVKMKEKGDIPEGYSVSREKKERFSLILESASTNQTSMYLCASSLQGWNTEAFFGQGTRLTVV.

V usage is TRBV9 and J usage is TRBJ1-2; D perhaps matches TRBD1 (5 bases). This CDR3 has 14 residues. CDR1 is SGDLS and CDR2 is YYNGEE in the germline V gene. V was trimmed by 4 bases and J by 6 bases, leaving 16 bases between them. The CDR3 DNA follows: TGTGCCAGCAGCCGAACAGGCATCGACGATGGCTACACCTTC. It translates to CASSRTGIDDGYTF.

The chain links TRBV5-4 to TRBJ2-2, with TRBD2 identical over 10 bases. This CDR3 is 15 amino acids long. Germline CDR1 is SGHNT and CDR2 is YYREEE (reference sequence). The junction had 0 bases not matched to a gene; V was cut back by 1 base and J by 3 bases. The CDR3 DNA follows: TGTGCCAGCAGCTTGAGCGGGAGGGACACCGGGGAGCTGTTTTTT. Amino acid sequence: CASSLSGRDTGELFF.

V and J are TRBV6-5 and TRBJ2-7; perhaps TRBD1 as D (5 bases). From germline, CDR1 is MNHEY and CDR2 SVGAGI. Trimming removed 6 bases at V and 0 bases at J, with 15 bases between. The CDR3 is 15 residues long. DNA of the CDR3: TGTGCCAGCAGACCGGACATTTGGAGCTCCTACGAGCAGTACTTC. Its translation: CASRPDIWSSYEQYF.

This clone showed up just a few times. V usage is TRBV14 and J usage is TRBJ2-1; 8 bases map to TRBD2. CDR1 is SGHDN, CDR2 FVKESK, per germline. This CDR3 comprises 16 residues. Unmatched junction bases numbered 10, after V lost 4 bases and J lost 5 bases. The CDR3 protein is CASSRYSGSSHNEQFF. Written as DNA, the CDR3 is TGTGCCAGCAGCCGTTACAGCGGGAGTTCCCACAATGAGCAGTTCTTC.

This chain uses TRBV25-1 with TRBJ2-7, with 7 positions matching TRBD1. V was clipped by 4 bases and J by 0 bases; unmatched bases: 3. The germline CDR1 and CDR2 sequences are MGHDK and SYGVNS. The CDR3 is made up of 14 amino acids. The CDR3, as DNA: TGTGCCAGCAGTGTAGGGACAGACTCCTACGAGCAGTACTTC. Its translation: CASSVGTDSYEQYF.

J is TRBJ2-7 and V is TRBV7-9, with D possibly matching TRBD2 (5 bases). The CDR3 totals 16 residues. The V gene's germline CDR1 is SEHNR and CDR2 FQNEAQ (reference sequence). Trimming cost V 5 bases and J 5 bases, with 22 bases left between them. This CDR3 reads CASSPGDASGGDEQYF. The CDR3 nucleotides are TGTGCCAGCAGCCCTGGAGATGCCAGCGGTGGGGACGAGCAGTACTTC.

Regarding this clone: At one boundary the junction diverges from the germline segment, which might be a read error. The gene calls are TRBV12-3 or TRBV12-4 and TRBJ2-2; D remains unclear. The CDR3 is 12 residues long. The CDR3 nucleotides are TGTGCCAGCACCTCGAACACCAGGGAGCTGTTTTTT. Encoded protein: CASTSNTRELFF.

The chain couples TRBV25-1 to TRBJ2-7; no definite D call. CDR3 length equals 14 residues. Germline lookup yields CDR1 MGHDK and CDR2 SYGVNS. V was pared by 5 bases and J by 0 bases, with 11 bases between. CDR3 bases: TGTGCCAGCAGTCGTAGCCCCTACTCCTACGAGCAGTACTTC. The encoded protein is CASSRSPYSYEQYF.

The chain joins TRBV5-1 to TRBJ2-1, with 8 bases aligning to TRBD2. Per the germline V gene, CDR1 is SGHRS and CDR2 is YFSETQ. The J segment lost 9 bases and the V segment lost 4 bases, leaving 6 bases of the junction unmatched. CDR3 length equals 13 residues. The CDR3 DNA reads as TGCGCCAGCAGCCTGGGGCTAGCGGGTGAGCAGTTCTTC. It is translated as CASSLGLAGEQFF.

CDR3 sequence (DNA): TGTGCCAGCAGCCAAGATGGGACAGGGGGAAAGACTAATGAAAAACTGTTTTTT. Amino acid sequence: CASSQDGTGGKTNEKLFF. The chain employs TRBV4-2 and TRBJ1-4, with 11 bases matching TRBD1. This CDR3 region has 18 residues. V gave up 0 bases and J gave up 2 bases; unmatched junction bases: 5. Germline CDR1 LGHNA, CDR2 YNFKEQ.

This chain joins TRBV6-5 and TRBJ1-1; D not resolved. The CDR3 consists of 14 residues. Trimming removed 5 bases from V and 3 bases from J, with 13 bases in between. Germline CDR1 is MNHEY and CDR2 is SVGAGI. DNA for the CDR3: TGTGCCAGCAGTCCTGGTACCCGGGACACTGAAGCTTTCTTT. Amino acids: CASSPGTRDTEAFF.

The V call is TRBV4-3, the J call TRBJ1-2, with D perhaps matching TRBD1 (6 bases). V lost 4 bases and J 3 bases, leaving 21 bases between the germline ends. CDR3 length: 17 amino acids. CDR1 and CDR2 from the germline V gene are LGHNA and YSLEER. In nucleotides, the CDR3 is TGCGCCAGCAGCCCACACTCTCGTGGGACACTAGACTATGGCTACACCTTC. Its translation is CASSPHSRGTLDYGYTF.

The rearrangement links TRBV2 to TRBJ1-2, with 7 bases matching TRBD1. The ends lost 1 base at V and 5 bases at J; junction bases unmatched: 4. The germline V gene encodes CDR1 SNHLY and CDR2 FYNNEI. The CDR3 covers 14 residues. In nucleotides, the CDR3 is TGTGCCAGCAGTGAAGACGGGACAGTATATGGCTACACCTTC. Translating gives CASSEDGTVYGYTF.

This clone occurred once. The chain couples TRBV7-9 to TRBJ2-7; 11 positions match TRBD1. Trimming at V came to 4 bases and at J to 6 bases, leaving 5 bases not matched to a gene. The CDR3 is 14 amino acids. CDR1 and CDR2 (germline): SEHNR, FQNEAQ (reference sequence). In DNA form, the CDR3 reads TGTGCCAGCAGCTCCTCGGGACAGGGGGGCGAGCAGTACTTC. Protein: CASSSSGQGGEQYF.

This chain joins TRBV7-3 and TRBJ2-1; 7 bases match TRBD1. The CDR3 extends over 13 amino acids. V was clipped by 5 bases and J by 5 bases; unmatched bases: 3. The germline V gene encodes CDR1 SGHTA and CDR2 FQGTGA. CDR3 sequence (DNA): TGTGCCAGCAGCACAGACAGGGACAATGAGCAGTTCTTC. It encodes CASSTDRDNEQFF.

The chain uses TRBV29-1 and TRBJ1-1; D is ambiguous. The CDR3 runs 11 residues. CDR1 and CDR2 (germline): SQVTM, ANQGSEA. V shed 4 bases and J shed 0 bases, with 3 bases lying between them. CDR3 protein: CSVGMNTEAFF. The CDR3 DNA follows: TGCAGCGTTGGTATGAACACTGAAGCTTTCTTT. Combining the CDR3 with reference TRBV29-1 and TRBJ1-1 gives the whole variable domain SAVISQKPSRDICQRGTSLTIQCQVDSQVTMMFWYRQQPGQSLTLIATANQGSEATYESGFVIDKFPISRPNLTFSTLTVSNMSPEDSSIYLCSVGMNTEAFFGQGTRLTVV.

The chain recombines TRBV18 with TRBJ1-1; TRBD1 agrees at 7 bases. The CDR3 sequence is 14 residues long. After removal of 5 bases from V and 2 bases from J, the junction contained 5 bases not matched to a gene. Germline V gene sequence: CDR1 KGHSH, CDR2 LQKENI. CDR3 amino acids: CASSSGQANTEAFF. CDR3 nucleotides: TGTGCCAGCTCATCAGGACAGGCCAACACTGAAGCTTTCTTT.

The rearrangement links TRBV2 to TRBJ2-5; 9 bases align to TRBD1. This CDR3 spans 14 amino acids. V was clipped by 6 bases and J by 5 bases; unmatched bases: 7. Per the germline V gene, CDR1 is SNHLY and CDR2 is FYNNEI. The CDR3 region has the DNA TGTGCCAGCAGCAAAGGACAGGGGAGGGAGACCCAGTACTTC. Amino acid sequence: CASSKGQGRETQYF.

The chain carries TRBV5-1 and TRBJ2-7, with a possible D match to TRBD1 (5 bases). CDR1 SGHRS and CDR2 YFSETQ come from the germline V gene. Trimming took off 3 bases at V and 7 bases at J, with 11 bases between the two ends. This CDR3 region has 12 residues. CDR3 DNA sequence: TGCGCCAGCAGCTGGAACAGGAATGAGCAGTACTTC. It is translated as CASSWNRNEQYF.